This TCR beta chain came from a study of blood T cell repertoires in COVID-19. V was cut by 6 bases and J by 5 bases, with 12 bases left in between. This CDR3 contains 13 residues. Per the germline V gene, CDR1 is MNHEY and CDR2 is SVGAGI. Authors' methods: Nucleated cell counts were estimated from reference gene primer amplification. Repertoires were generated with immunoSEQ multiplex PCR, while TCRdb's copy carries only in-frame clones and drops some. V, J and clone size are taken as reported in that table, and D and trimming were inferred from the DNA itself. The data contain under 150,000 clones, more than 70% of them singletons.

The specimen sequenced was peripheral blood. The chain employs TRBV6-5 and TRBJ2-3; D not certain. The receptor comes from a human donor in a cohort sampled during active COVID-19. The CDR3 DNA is TGTGCCAGCAGCCTTAGTCCCGGAGATACGCAGTATTTT. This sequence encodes CASSLSPGDTQYF.